The rows below give T cell receptor beta chains drawn from one sample of a study of cytomegalovirus exposure and HLA in healthy donors. This table comes from immunoSEQ multiplex PCR, and its TCRdb copy is limited to in-frame clones, with some not included. The sample carries 60,000 to 90,000 clones, around 70% recorded once. The sequencing input was PBMCs. These TCRs come from a woman aged 45-59 years in good health and CMV-seropositive. Each CDR3 is given with its conserved first and last residue. A D gene is named only where the DNA matches it firmly. For some rows the clone size is stated as once, few or many, or as a class when expanded; others skip it.

>TRBV6-6|NA|NA|TRBJ1-5
CASSYSIVEDQPQHF
TGTGCCAGCAGTTACTCGATCGTAGAGGATCAGCCCCAGCATTTT
>TRBV2|NA|NA|TRBJ1-5
CATRGDGLNQPQHF
TGTGCCACACGGGGGGACGGGTTGAATCAGCCCCAGCATTTT
>TRBV28|TRBD1|NA|TRBJ1-2
CASSLGTGPTVYGYTF
TGTGCCAGCAGTCTGGGGACAGGCCCTACAGTCTATGGCTACACCTTC
>TRBV2|NA|NA|TRBJ2-3
CASSLTDTQYF
TGTGCCAGCAGTTTAACAGATACGCAGTATTTT
>TRBV9|TRBD1|NA|TRBJ1-2
CASSASPTGKVNYGYTF
TGTGCCAGCAGCGCCTCCCCGACAGGGAAAGTGAACTATGGCTACACCTTC
>TRBV11-2|TRBD2|NA|TRBJ2-3
CASSPIAGRADTQYF
TGTGCCAGCAGCCCGATAGCGGGACGGGCAGATACGCAGTATTTT
>TRBV9|TRBD1|NA|TRBJ2-3
CASSVEGEGADTQYF
TGTGCCAGCAGCGTAGAAGGTGAGGGGGCTGATACGCAGTATTTT
>TRBV4-3|TRBD1|once|TRBJ1-5
CASSQESPRQGAYQPQHF
TGCGCCAGCAGCCAAGAGTCCCCCCGACAGGGGGCTTATCAGCCCCAGCATTTT
>TRBV30|NA|NA|TRBJ2-7
CAWSHFPGEQYF
TGTGCCTGGAGCCATTTCCCGGGGGAGCAGTACTTC
>TRBV6-5|NA|few|TRBJ2-7
CASGSGSYEQYF
TGTGCCAGCGGGTCAGGCTCCTACGAGCAGTACTTC
>TRBV7-2|NA|NA|TRBJ1-2
CASSFRGTEGYTF
TGTGCCAGCAGCTTTAGGGGTACGGAGGGCTACACCTTC
>TRBV5-5|TRBD2|NA|TRBJ2-1
CASSLNPGGRYNEQFF
TGTGCCAGCAGCTTGAACCCGGGGGGTCGGTACAATGAGCAGTTCTTC
>TRBV28|NA|NA|TRBJ1-2
CASSLRGSYGYTF
TGTGCCAGCAGTTTAAGAGGTTCCTATGGCTACACCTTC
>TRBV5-4|NA|few|TRBJ2-2
CASSGDRSSAGELFF
TGTGCCAGCAGCGGTGACAGGAGCTCAGCCGGGGAGCTGTTTTTT
>TRBV7-9|NA|once|TRBJ1-5
CASSLASSGGAHQPQHF
TGTGCCAGCAGCTTAGCATCATCGGGAGGGGCTCATCAGCCCCAGCATTTT
>TRBV9|NA|few|TRBJ1-6
CASSPGVRGGSPLHF
TGTGCCAGCAGCCCCGGCGTGAGAGGAGGTTCACCCCTCCACTTT
>TRBV7-8|TRBD2|NA|TRBJ2-2
CASSLSGGGAAGELFF
TGTGCCAGCAGCCTGTCGGGCGGGGGGGCCGCCGGGGAGCTGTTTTTT
>TRBV7-2|TRBD2|once|TRBJ2-1
CASSQGLAGAEQFF
TGTGCCAGCAGCCAAGGACTAGCGGGAGCTGAGCAGTTCTTC
>TRBV6-1|TRBD2|NA|TRBJ2-5
CASRFGGGETQYF
TGTGCCAGCAGGTTCGGGGGGGGAGAGACCCAGTACTTC
>TRBV14|TRBD2|NA|TRBJ2-1
CASSHRVGAGEGNEQFF
TGTGCCAGCAGCCACCGAGTCGGAGCGGGGGAGGGGAATGAGCAGTTCTTC
>TRBV4-3|NA|NA|TRBJ2-7
CASSPAGIGAYEQYF
TGCGCCAGCAGTCCGGCTGGGATAGGGGCCTACGAGCAGTACTTC
>TRBV2|TRBD1|once|TRBJ2-7
CASSAQGSSYEQYF
TGTGCCAGCAGTGCACAGGGGAGCTCCTACGAGCAGTACTTC
>TRBV19|NA|NA|TRBJ2-6
CASTRGWGLPGANVLTF
TGTGCCAGTACCCGAGGGTGGGGGCTGCCTGGGGCCAACGTCCTGACTTTC
>TRBV29-1|NA|few|TRBJ1-4
CSVTDTNNEKLFF
TGCAGCGTTACGGACACCAATAATGAAAAACTGTTTTTT
>TRBV6-6|TRBD1|NA|TRBJ2-2
CASSVGQRTNTGELFF
TGTGCCAGCAGCGTGGGACAGAGGACGAACACCGGGGAGCTGTTTTTT
>TRBV27|NA|few|TRBJ1-4
CASRGANEKLFF
TGTGCCAGCAGAGGAGCTAATGAAAAACTGTTTTTT
>TRBV28|TRBD2|few|TRBJ2-1
CASSPTSGTSVYNEQFF
TGTGCCAGCAGTCCCACCTCCGGGACTAGCGTTTACAATGAGCAGTTCTTC
>TRBV6-6|NA|once|TRBJ1-2
CASSFPQVNYGYTF
TGTGCCAGCAGTTTCCCACAAGTTAACTATGGCTACACCTTC
>TRBV15|NA|NA|TRBJ2-7
CATSRDSGPLYEQYF
TGTGCCACCAGCAGAGACAGCGGACCGCTCTACGAGCAGTACTTC
>TRBV11-3|NA|NA|TRBJ2-2
CASSLDSHGRRNTGELFF
TGTGCCAGCAGCTTAGATAGCCACGGGAGACGGAACACCGGGGAGCTGTTTTTT
>TRBV6-1|TRBD2|NA|TRBJ2-7
CASRRDYQTYEQYF
TGTGCCAGCAGGCGGGACTACCAAACCTACGAGCAGTACTTC
>TRBV28|TRBD2|NA|TRBJ2-5
CANSLPSGAQETQYF
TGTGCCAACAGTTTACCTAGCGGGGCCCAAGAGACCCAGTACTTC
>TRBV4-3|TRBD2|NA|TRBJ2-5
CASSQGVAGIQETQYF
TGCGCCAGCAGCCAAGGAGTAGCGGGGATTCAAGAGACCCAGTACTTC
>TRBV28|TRBD1|NA|TRBJ2-5
CASATGAVETQYF
TGTGCCAGCGCGACAGGGGCGGTGGAGACCCAGTACTTC
>TRBV4-2|NA|NA|TRBJ2-5
CASSQDTETPQQETQYF
TGTGCCAGCAGCCAAGATACCGAGACACCGCAACAAGAGACCCAGTACTTC
>TRBV19|NA|NA|TRBJ2-3
CASSTHIDTQYF
TGTGCCAGTAGTACGCACATAGATACGCAGTATTTT
>TRBV5-1|TRBD2|once|TRBJ2-2
CASSPRAAGGLGTGELFF
TGCGCCAGCAGCCCTCGGGCAGCGGGGGGGCTGGGCACCGGGGAGCTGTTTTTT
>TRBV7-9|NA|NA|TRBJ1-2
CASSLDWSAGIYGYTF
TGTGCCAGCAGCTTAGACTGGTCGGCAGGGATCTATGGCTACACCTTC
>TRBV18|NA|NA|TRBJ1-1
CASSPKARSTEAFF
TGTGCCAGCTCACCAAAGGCGAGGAGCACTGAAGCTTTCTTT
>TRBV7-8|NA|NA|TRBJ2-7
CASSHKNRGPGCYF
TGTGCCAGCAGCCACAAGAATAGAGGGCCAGGCTGTTACTTC
>TRBV11-2|NA|NA|TRBJ2-2
CASRHRTSNTGELFF
TGTGCCAGCCGCCATCGGACTTCGAACACCGGGGAGCTGTTTTTT
>TRBV21-1|NA|NA|TRBJ2-1
CASSNGASGGTDSYNEQFF
TGTGCCAGCAGCAATGGGGCTAGCGGGGGGACGGACTCCTACAATGAGCAGTTCTTC
>TRBV10-3|TRBD1|NA|TRBJ1-2
CAIADTMDRDYGYTF
TGTGCCATCGCGGATACGATGGACAGGGACTATGGCTACACCTTC
>TRBV18|NA|NA|TRBJ2-5
CASSPSWGQNRETQYF
TGTGCCAGCTCACCATCATGGGGCCAAAATCGAGAGACCCAGTACTTC
>TRBV5-1|NA|once|TRBJ1-1
CASSWIRGSEAFF
TGCGCCAGCAGCTGGATTAGGGGTTCTGAAGCTTTCTTT
>TRBV10-2|NA|NA|TRBJ2-1
CASSERGGNEQFF
TGCGCCAGCAGTGAGAGGGGGGGCAATGAGCAGTTCTTC
>TRBV6-6|TRBD2|NA|TRBJ2-7
CASLPSGSTDEQYF
TGTGCCAGCCTCCCTAGCGGGAGTACGGACGAGCAGTACTTC
>TRBV5-1|NA|NA|TRBJ2-3
CASSMGLSTTDTQYF
TGCGCCAGCAGCATGGGACTGTCTACCACAGATACGCAGTATTTT
>TRBV7-2|TRBD1|few|TRBJ2-5
CASSSIHRGRIQETQYF
TGTGCCAGCAGCTCCATCCACAGGGGGCGAATCCAAGAGACCCAGTACTTC
>TRBV21-1|NA|medium-sized|TRBJ1-2
CASSRQGVDGYTF
TGTGCCAGCAGCAGACAGGGGGTGGATGGCTACACCTTC
>TRBV6-5|TRBD1|NA|TRBJ2-7
CASSRDRVVYEQYF
TGTGCCAGCAGTAGGGACAGGGTGGTCTACGAGCAGTACTTC
>TRBV27|TRBD1|NA|TRBJ2-1
CATALGKGASYNEQFF
TGTGCCACCGCACTGGGGAAGGGGGCGAGCTACAATGAGCAGTTCTTC
>TRBV6-5|NA|NA|TRBJ2-7
CASSSPDSSYEQYF
TGTGCCAGCAGTTCCCCTGACAGCTCCTACGAGCAGTACTTC
>TRBV4-1|NA|NA|TRBJ2-2
CASSQEGAGVVGELFF
TGCGCCAGCAGCCAAGAGGGGGCGGGGGTCGTCGGGGAGCTGTTTTTT
>TRBV6-5|NA|once|TRBJ2-7
CASSYEDSAPYEQYF
TGTGCCAGCAGTTACGAGGACTCTGCCCCCTACGAGCAGTACTTC
>TRBV7-9|TRBD2|NA|TRBJ2-3
CASSPGTGGTDTQYF
TGTGCCAGCAGTCCCGGGACCGGGGGGACAGATACGCAGTATTTT
>TRBV28|TRBD1|NA|TRBJ1-1
CASRRGQWTEAFF
TGTGCCAGCAGAAGGGGGCAGTGGACTGAAGCTTTCTTT
>TRBV6-5|TRBD1|NA|TRBJ1-6
CASSYVDRLNSPLHF
TGTGCCAGCAGTTACGTGGACAGGCTTAATTCACCCCTCCACTTT
>TRBV9|TRBD2|NA|TRBJ2-1
CASSVELAGTYNEQFF
TGTGCCAGCAGCGTAGAACTAGCGGGGACCTACAATGAGCAGTTCTTC